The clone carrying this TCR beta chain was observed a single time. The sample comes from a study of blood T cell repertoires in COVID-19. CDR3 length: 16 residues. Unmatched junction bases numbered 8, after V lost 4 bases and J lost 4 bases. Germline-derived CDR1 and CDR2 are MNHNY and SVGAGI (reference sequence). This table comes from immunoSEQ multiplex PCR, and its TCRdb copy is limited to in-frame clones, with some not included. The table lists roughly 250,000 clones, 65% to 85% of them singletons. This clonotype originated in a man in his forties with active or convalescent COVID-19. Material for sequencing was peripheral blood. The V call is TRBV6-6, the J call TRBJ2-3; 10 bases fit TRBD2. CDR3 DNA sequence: TGTGCCAGCAGTTCGCCCTCTAGCGGGAGCTCAGATACGCAGTATTTT. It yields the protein CASSSPSSGSSDTQYF.